The present T cell receptor beta chain was sequenced within a study of PD-L1 blockade in urothelial cancer. Germline values: CDR1 MNHEY, CDR2 SVGAGI. Germline trimming cut 2 bases from V and 7 bases from J; bases unmatched to any gene: 7. The CDR3 has 15 amino acids. Described time point: peripheral blood 6 weeks after treatment start. Sequenced by immunoSEQ multiplex PCR; TCRdb stores in-frame clones only, minus some. The sample shows under 25,000 clones, over 80% of them seen only once. Material: PBMCs, obtained around atezolizumab (anti-PD-L1) treatment. The chain carries TRBV6-5 and TRBJ2-5; 10 bases agree with TRBD1. The receptor comes from a man in his fifties with urothelial cancer. This chain's CDR3 is CASSYVTGGAVTQYF. Written as DNA, the CDR3 is TGTGCCAGCAGTTACGTGACAGGGGGCGCAGTGACCCAGTACTTC.